These T cell receptor beta chains were read from a single sample in a study of T cell clones after liver transplantation. The data were produced by immunoSEQ multiplex PCR, yet TCRdb's version contains in-frame clones alone and is incomplete. The sample consists of about 99,000 clones, around 80% of them appearing once. The sample was CD4+ T cells from blood, taken approximately 4 years after liver transplant. Receptors originate from a human patient who received a liver transplant. Some T cells may possibly be graft donor cells. The CDR3 runs from the conserved cysteine through the conserved F or W. D genes are given only for firm matches. Size tells how often a clone was seen (once, few, many) or the class of an expanded clone, and some rows leave it out.

size: .; V: TRBV6-5; D: .; J: TRBJ1-4; CDR3: CASSYEGVIGKLFF; DNA: TGTGCCAGCAGTTACGAGGGGGTGATCGGGAAACTGTTTTTT
size: .; V: TRBV14; D: .; J: TRBJ1-1; CDR3: CASSQELGVTEAFF; DNA: TGTGCCAGCAGCCAAGAGCTAGGGGTCACTGAAGCTTTCTTT
size: .; V: TRBV2; D: .; J: TRBJ1-2; CDR3: CASRRTDYGYTF; DNA: TGTGCCAGCAGAAGGACGGACTATGGCTACACCTTC
size: .; V: TRBV5-1; D: .; J: TRBJ2-1; CDR3: CASRGGGGSSYNEQFF; DNA: TGCGCCAGCAGAGGAGGAGGGGGGAGCTCCTACAATGAGCAGTTCTTC
size: few; V: TRBV7-3; D: TRBD1; J: TRBJ1-1; CDR3: CASSLGTGVTEAFF; DNA: TGTGCCAGCAGCTTGGGGACAGGGGTAACTGAAGCTTTCTTT
size: .; V: TRBV5-1; D: TRBD1; J: TRBJ2-7; CDR3: CASSVGTGEQYF; DNA: TGCGCCAGCAGCGTGGGGACAGGCGAGCAGTACTTC
size: .; V: TRBV5-1; D: .; J: TRBJ2-5; CDR3: CASSSRQDYQETQYF; DNA: TGCGCCAGCAGCTCCCGACAGGACTACCAAGAGACCCAGTACTTC
size: .; V: TRBV5-6; D: .; J: TRBJ1-4; CDR3: CASSLLGVTNEKLFF; DNA: TGTGCCAGCAGCTTGTTGGGGGTTACAAATGAAAAACTGTTTTTT
size: .; V: TRBV15; D: .; J: TRBJ1-5; CDR3: CATSRDLGYGNQPQHF; DNA: TGTGCCACCAGCAGAGATCTCGGGTACGGGAATCAGCCCCAGCATTTT
size: .; V: TRBV19; D: TRBD2; J: TRBJ2-1; CDR3: CASSTGLAGGPSGYNEQFF; DNA: TGTGCCAGTAGTACCGGACTAGCGGGAGGTCCCTCTGGCTACAATGAGCAGTTCTTC
size: .; V: TRBV6-1; D: .; J: TRBJ2-7; CDR3: CASSEAGGDEQYF; DNA: TGTGCCAGCAGTGAAGCAGGAGGGGACGAGCAGTACTTC
size: .; V: TRBV9; D: .; J: TRBJ2-3; CDR3: CASSVAIPADTQYF; DNA: TGTGCCAGCAGCGTAGCGATCCCGGCAGATACGCAGTATTTT
size: few; V: TRBV11-2; D: .; J: TRBJ1-1; CDR3: CASSAGRQNTEAFF; DNA: TGTGCCAGCAGCGCGGGACGGCAGAACACTGAAGCTTTCTTT
size: .; V: TRBV19; D: .; J: TRBJ1-3; CDR3: CASSPSISSGNTIYF; DNA: TGTGCCAGTAGTCCAAGTATTTCCTCTGGAAACACCATATATTTT
size: .; V: TRBV18; D: TRBD2; J: TRBJ2-1; CDR3: CASSPPGLAGEGEQFF; DNA: TGTGCCAGCTCACCTCCTGGACTAGCGGGAGAAGGTGAGCAGTTCTTC
size: .; V: TRBV27; D: TRBD2; J: TRBJ2-3; CDR3: CASSFSRTSLKGDTQYF; DNA: TGTGCCAGCAGTTTTTCGAGGACTAGCCTGAAGGGAGATACGCAGTATTTT
size: .; V: TRBV7-8; D: .; J: TRBJ1-1; CDR3: CASSPRVEGVAFF; DNA: TGTGCCAGCAGCCCCCGGGTCGAGGGAGTAGCTTTCTTT
size: .; V: TRBV5-1; D: .; J: TRBJ2-7; CDR3: CASSLPLRAPNYEQYF; DNA: TGCGCCAGCAGCCTACCCTTAAGAGCCCCCAACTACGAGCAGTACTTC
size: .; V: TRBV6-1; D: .; J: TRBJ2-3; CDR3: CASSGLSTDTQYF; DNA: TGTGCCAGCAGTGGACTGAGCACAGATACGCAGTATTTT
size: .; V: TRBV7-6; D: .; J: TRBJ2-6; CDR3: CASSPMGVPFSGANVLTF; DNA: TGTGCCAGCAGCCCTATGGGTGTCCCTTTCTCTGGGGCCAACGTCCTGACTTTC
size: .; V: TRBV6-1; D: TRBD1; J: TRBJ1-1; CDR3: CASSDQIRGLINTEAFF; DNA: TGTGCCAGCAGTGACCAGATCAGGGGGCTTATCAACACTGAAGCTTTCTTT
size: once; V: TRBV2; D: .; J: TRBJ2-3; CDR3: CASSGVSDLQYF; DNA: TGTGCCAGCAGCGGAGTATCGGATCTACAGTATTTT
size: .; V: TRBV7-2; D: .; J: TRBJ2-6; CDR3: CASSLSGTSSGANVLTF; DNA: TGTGCCAGCAGCTTATCCGGAACAAGCTCTGGGGCCAACGTCCTGACTTTC
size: once; V: TRBV7-3; D: .; J: TRBJ2-3; CDR3: CASTLDGNTDTQYF; DNA: TGTGCCAGCACCCTGGACGGGAACACAGATACGCAGTATTTT
size: .; V: TRBV5-1; D: .; J: TRBJ1-6; CDR3: CASSLLGQNNSPLHF; DNA: TGCGCCAGCAGCTTGCTAGGACAGAACAATTCACCCCTCCACTTT
size: .; V: TRBV5-4; D: .; J: TRBJ1-2; CDR3: CASSRGQPGGGYTF; DNA: TGTGCCAGCAGTCGGGGGCAGCCCGGGGGTGGCTACACCTTC
size: once; V: TRBV7-2; D: .; J: TRBJ2-3; CDR3: CASSLGYTDTQYF; DNA: TGTGCCAGCAGCTTAGGGTACACAGATACGCAGTATTTT
size: .; V: TRBV7-2; D: .; J: TRBJ2-5; CDR3: CASSLGGAQETQYF; DNA: TGTGCCAGCAGCTTAGGGGGGGCCCAAGAGACCCAGTACTTC
size: .; V: TRBV14; D: TRBD2; J: TRBJ2-1; CDR3: CASSQGGRDSYNEQFF; DNA: TGTGCCAGCAGCCAAGGCGGGAGGGATTCCTACAATGAGCAGTTCTTC
size: few; V: TRBV11-2; D: .; J: TRBJ2-7; CDR3: CASSWSREQYF; DNA: TGTGCCAGCAGCTGGAGCCGAGAGCAGTACTTC
size: .; V: TRBV7-7; D: TRBD2; J: TRBJ2-3; CDR3: CASSQRAGVYTDTQYF; DNA: TGTGCCAGCAGCCAACGAGCGGGGGTTTACACAGATACGCAGTATTTT
size: .; V: TRBV6-6; D: TRBD1; J: TRBJ2-5; CDR3: CASSFDRGLVETQYF; DNA: TGTGCCAGCAGTTTCGACAGGGGGCTGGTGGAGACCCAGTACTTC
size: many; V: TRBV14; D: TRBD1; J: TRBJ2-7; CDR3: CASSQDGDRFYEQYF; DNA: TGTGCCAGCAGCCAAGACGGGGACAGGTTCTACGAGCAGTACTTC
size: few; V: TRBV4-2; D: .; J: TRBJ2-1; CDR3: CASRLAGNNEQFF; DNA: TGTGCCAGCAGACTAGCCGGCAACAATGAGCAGTTCTTC
size: .; V: TRBV19; D: .; J: TRBJ1-5; CDR3: CASSRVRGEGQPQHF; DNA: TGTGCCAGTAGTCGCGTTAGGGGGGAGGGTCAGCCCCAGCATTTT
size: .; V: TRBV14; D: .; J: TRBJ2-5; CDR3: CASSQGGETQYF; DNA: TGTGCCAGCAGCCAAGGAGGAGAGACCCAGTACTTC
size: .; V: TRBV2; D: .; J: TRBJ2-2; CDR3: CASLTVRGTGELFF; DNA: TGTGCCAGCCTAACGGTGAGGGGCACCGGGGAGCTGTTTTTT